Reported below is one TCR beta chain. What it binds is not known. The sample belongs to a study of OX40 agonist ivuxolimab in advanced cancers. Turning to the study itself: Dosing consisted of intravenous ivuxolimab at 0.01 to 10 mg/kg every 2 weeks. Of mixed ages from roughly 23 to 85 and averaging around 60 years, the group was roughly 85% male. Study conclusions and caveats: Relative to CD4+, CD8+ T cells held more expanded clones on average. Among the nonresponders, some also had low normalized T-cell clonal expansion.

Method: immunoSEQ multiplex PCR; TCRdb's copy keeps in-frame clones and lacks some. The sample yields about 150,000 clones, roughly 92% seen once. The sequencing used CD4+ or CD8+ T cells sorted from blood, collected in a trial of the OX40 agonist ivuxolimab. The TCR comes from an adult with an advanced solid tumor such as melanoma, head and neck, liver or kidney cancer.

The CDR3 region is CASSFQIGYNEQFF. In DNA form, the CDR3 reads TGTGCCAGCAGTTTCCAGATAGGCTACAATGAGCAGTTCTTC. The V gene is TRBV6-6, the J gene TRBJ2-1; the D is unclear. CDR1 MNHNY and CDR2 SVGAGI come from the germline V gene (reference sequence). V was pared by 4 bases and J by 3 bases, with 10 bases between. The CDR3 covers 14 residues.